This is a list of T cell receptor beta chains from one sample in a study of human thymus T cells. Only in-frame clones appear in the TCRdb table, and some are missing; sequencing was by immunoSEQ multiplex PCR. Here the sample spans some 130,000 clones, around 94% being singletons. The material sequenced was thymus tissue. The receptors derive from a boy in the first two years of life with a congenital heart defect but otherwise immunologically healthy. Each CDR3 is given with its conserved first and last residue.

CDR3 protein: CASKRRRSTDTQYF
J gene: TRBJ2-3
V gene: TRBV5-1
CDR3 length: 14

CDR3 protein: CIAGGTDTQYF
J gene: TRBJ2-3
V gene: TRBV20-1
CDR3 length: 11

CDR3 protein: CAISDDISYEQYF
J gene: TRBJ2-7
V gene: TRBV10-3
CDR3 length: 13

CDR3 protein: CAWNPDRDNEQYF
J gene: TRBJ2-7
V gene: TRBV30
CDR3 length: 13

CDR3 protein: CASSGGNPNTEAFF
J gene: TRBJ1-1
V gene: TRBV28
CDR3 length: 14

CDR3 protein: CASSPVNRAGNTIYF
J gene: TRBJ1-3
V gene: TRBV4-3
CDR3 length: 15

CDR3 protein: CASSERTEHLPGLAAEFF
J gene: TRBJ2-1
V gene: TRBV21-1
CDR3 length: 18

CDR3 protein: CASSQGGLPAWEQYF
J gene: TRBJ2-7
V gene: TRBV14
CDR3 length: 15

CDR3 protein: CAGGQTRTDTQYF
J gene: TRBJ2-3
V gene: TRBV28
CDR3 length: 13

CDR3 protein: CASSTERVPGEKLFF
J gene: TRBJ1-4
V gene: TRBV7-8
CDR3 length: 15

CDR3 protein: CASSYGPQETQYF
J gene: TRBJ2-5
V gene: TRBV6-5
CDR3 length: 13